Listed below are T cell receptor beta chains from one sample, sequenced in a study of T-cell reconstitution after alpha-beta-depleted transplantation in children. TCRdb reprocessed the PCR reads via MiXCR and lists one record per CDR3 protein. The sample holds about 19,000 distinct CDR3 sequences; 10% to 15% are singletons and the top ten take approximately 35%. The sequences come from PBMCs, mostly from graft donor cells, collected 60 days after TCRalphabeta/CD19-depleted stem cell transplant. Every receptor here comes from a female patient aged 2-15 years who had a stem cell transplant for congenital amegakaryocytic thrombocytopenia, so the T cells may come from the graft donor. Both conserved end residues are part of each CDR3. The D gene is left open where the match is weak. Some rows mark clone size as missing; the rest say once, few, many or name a class of expanded clone.

>-|many|TRBJ2-7|TRBV10-3
TGTGCCATCAGTGCCCCACAGGGTTTTTCCTCCTACGAGCAGTACTTC
CAISAPQGFSSYEQYF
>-|many|TRBJ2-1|TRBV20-1
TGCAGTGCTGGGATTAATGAGCAGTTCTTC
CSAGINEQFF
>TRBD2|many|TRBJ2-4|TRBV20-1
TGCAGTGCTGTGGGGACTAGCGGTACTAGGACCAAAAACATTCAGTACTTC
CSAVGTSGTRTKNIQYF
>-|many|TRBJ2-5|TRBV5-1
TGCGCCAGCAGCTTGGCCGGAGGGCAAGAGACCCAGTACTTC
CASSLAGGQETQYF
>TRBD1|many|TRBJ2-5|TRBV5-1
TGCGCCAGCAGCGCCGTGACAGGGGGCTATGAGACCCAGTACTTC
CASSAVTGGYETQYF
>-|-|TRBJ1-1|TRBV30
TGTGCCTGGAGTGTACAAGGGGGATCCGGAGGGCTCACTGAAGCTTTCTTT
CAWSVQGGSGGLTEAFF
>TRBD2|many|TRBJ2-3|TRBV29-1
TGCAGCGTCGAACCCAGCGGGACCGGCACAGATACGCAGTATTTT
CSVEPSGTGTDTQYF
>-|many|TRBJ2-2|TRBV11-3
TGTGCCAGCAGCTTTTCTCTCACCGGGGAGCTGTTTTTT
CASSFSLTGELFF
>-|medium-sized|TRBJ2-1|TRBV20-1
TGCAGTGCTTTCAAAGGCTGGGATGAGCAGTTCTTC
CSAFKGWDEQFF
>TRBD2|many|TRBJ2-7|TRBV3-1
TGTGCCAGCAGCCAGCTAACTAGCGGGAGAGGTAACTACGAGCAGTACTTC
CASSQLTSGRGNYEQYF
>TRBD2|many|TRBJ2-6|TRBV6-2/TRBV6-3
TGTGCCAGCACCGGGACTAGCGGACCCGAATTAATTTCTTCTGGGGCCAACGTCCTGACTTTC
CASTGTSGPELISSGANVLTF
>-|many|TRBJ1-1|TRBV11-2
TGTGCCAGCAGCCAGAACACTGAAGCTTTCTTT
CASSQNTEAFF
>-|many|TRBJ2-6|TRBV18
TGTGCCAGCTCACCGCGGAACGCTTACGGAGCTGGGGCCAACGTCCTGACTTTC
CASSPRNAYGAGANVLTF
>-|many|TRBJ2-3|TRBV20-1
TGCAGTGCTAGAGTCGGGAACACAGATACGCAGTATTTT
CSARVGNTDTQYF
>TRBD2|many|TRBJ2-2|TRBV10-2
TGCGCCAGCACTGGACTAGGTCGTCACGGGGAGCTGTTTTTT
CASTGLGRHGELFF
>-|many|TRBJ2-3|TRBV18
TGTGCCAGCTCGTACATGAAACGAGAACCCACAGATACGCAGTATTTT
CASSYMKREPTDTQYF
>-|-|TRBJ2-7|TRBV11-2
TGTGCCAGCAGCTTAAGTGTCGGTGGATCCAACGAGCAGTACTTC
CASSLSVGGSNEQYF
>TRBD2|-|TRBJ2-1|TRBV18
TGTGCCAGCTCACCACGTTCCGGACTAGCGGGAGGTTTCTACAATGAGCAGTTCTTC
CASSPRSGLAGGFYNEQFF
>TRBD2|many|TRBJ2-5|TRBV10-2
TGCGCCAGCAGGTCTAGCGGTCCAGAGACCCAGTACTTC
CASRSSGPETQYF
>-|few|TRBJ2-7|TRBV12-3/TRBV12-4
TGTGCCAGCAGTGCCGGCGACTACCATCCCAGCTCCTACGAGCAGTACTTC
CASSAGDYHPSSYEQYF
>-|few|TRBJ2-1|TRBV10-3
TGTGCCATCACTGGGGATCCCAGGGACCCCAACAATGAGCAGTTCTTC
CAITGDPRDPNNEQFF
>-|-|TRBJ2-1|TRBV12-3/TRBV12-4
TGTGCCAGCAGCCTCCAACTAGGAAGTTCGAATGAGCAGTTCTTC
CASSLQLGSSNEQFF
>-|many|TRBJ1-5|TRBV12-3/TRBV12-4
TGTGCCAGCAGAGGCAGACGAGACCATCAGCCCCAGCATTTT
CASRGRRDHQPQHF
>TRBD1|many|TRBJ2-3|TRBV10-3
TGTGCCATCAGTGAGGCTACAGGGGGCTCAGATACGCAGTATTTT
CAISEATGGSDTQYF
>-|few|TRBJ2-7|TRBV30
TGTGCCTGGATGAGGACAGACACCTACGAGCAGTACTTC
CAWMRTDTYEQYF